This TCR beta chain was identified in a study of blood T cell repertoires in COVID-19. Deletions cut 0 bases from V and 7 bases from J, with 10 bases between. Germline lookup yields CDR1 SGHRS and CDR2 YFSETQ. This CDR3 is built from 13 residues. The repertoire was sequenced with immunoSEQ multiplex PCR; TCRdb's copy has only in-frame clones and lacks some. The table shows around 300,000 clones, with more than 70% occurring only once. The rearrangement joins TRBV5-1 to TRBJ1-1; a possible D gene is TRBD1 (6 bases). The specimen was peripheral blood. The receptor's source is a young woman with COVID-19, enrolled during active disease. The CDR3 loop is CASSLEGVSEAFF. For the CDR3, the DNA is TGCGCCAGCAGCTTGGAGGGGGTCAGTGAAGCTTTCTTT.